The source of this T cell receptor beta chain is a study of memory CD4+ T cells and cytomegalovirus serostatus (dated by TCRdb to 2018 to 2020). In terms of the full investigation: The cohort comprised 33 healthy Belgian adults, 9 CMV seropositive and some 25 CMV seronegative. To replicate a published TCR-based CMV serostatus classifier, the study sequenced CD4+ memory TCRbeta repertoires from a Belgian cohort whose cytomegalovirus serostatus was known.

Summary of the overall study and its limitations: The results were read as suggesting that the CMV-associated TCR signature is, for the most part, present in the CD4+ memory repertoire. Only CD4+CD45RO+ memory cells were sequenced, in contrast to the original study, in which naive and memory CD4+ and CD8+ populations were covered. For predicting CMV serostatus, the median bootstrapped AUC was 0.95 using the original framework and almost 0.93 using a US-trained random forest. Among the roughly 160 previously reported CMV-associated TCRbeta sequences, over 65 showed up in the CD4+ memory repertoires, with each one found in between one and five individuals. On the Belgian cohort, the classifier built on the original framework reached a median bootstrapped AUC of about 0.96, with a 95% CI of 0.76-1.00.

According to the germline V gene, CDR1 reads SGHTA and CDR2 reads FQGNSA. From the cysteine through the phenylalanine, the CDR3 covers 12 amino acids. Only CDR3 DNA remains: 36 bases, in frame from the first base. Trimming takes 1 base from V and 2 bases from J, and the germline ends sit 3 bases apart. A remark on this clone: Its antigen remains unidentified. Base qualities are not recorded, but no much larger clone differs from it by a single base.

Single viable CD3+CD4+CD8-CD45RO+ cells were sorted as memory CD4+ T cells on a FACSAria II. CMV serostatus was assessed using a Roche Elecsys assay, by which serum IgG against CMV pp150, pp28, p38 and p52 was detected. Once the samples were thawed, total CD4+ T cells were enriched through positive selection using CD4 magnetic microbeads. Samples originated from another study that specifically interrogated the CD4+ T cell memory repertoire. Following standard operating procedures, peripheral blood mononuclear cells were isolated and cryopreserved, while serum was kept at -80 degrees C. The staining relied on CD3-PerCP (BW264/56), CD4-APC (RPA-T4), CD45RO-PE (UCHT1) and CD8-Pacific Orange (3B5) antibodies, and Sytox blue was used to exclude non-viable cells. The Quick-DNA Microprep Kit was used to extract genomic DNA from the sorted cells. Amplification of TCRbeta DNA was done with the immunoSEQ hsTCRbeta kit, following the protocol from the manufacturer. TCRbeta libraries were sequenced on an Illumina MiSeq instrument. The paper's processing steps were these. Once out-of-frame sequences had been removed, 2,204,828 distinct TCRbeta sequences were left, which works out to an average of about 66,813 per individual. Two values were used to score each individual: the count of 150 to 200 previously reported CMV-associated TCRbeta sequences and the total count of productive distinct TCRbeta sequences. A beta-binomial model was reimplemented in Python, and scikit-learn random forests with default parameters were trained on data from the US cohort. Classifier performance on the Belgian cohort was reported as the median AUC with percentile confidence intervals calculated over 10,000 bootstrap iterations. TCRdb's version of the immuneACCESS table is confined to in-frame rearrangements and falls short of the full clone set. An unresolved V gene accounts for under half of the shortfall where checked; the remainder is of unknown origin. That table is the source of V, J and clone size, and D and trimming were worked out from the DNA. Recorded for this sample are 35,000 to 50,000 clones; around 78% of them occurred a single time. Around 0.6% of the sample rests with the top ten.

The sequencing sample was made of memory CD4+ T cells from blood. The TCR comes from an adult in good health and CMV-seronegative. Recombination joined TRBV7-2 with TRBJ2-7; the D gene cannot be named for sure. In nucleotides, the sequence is TGTGCCAGCAGCTTAGGTACCTACGAGCAGTACTTC. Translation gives CASSLGTYEQYF.